The 29 T cell receptor beta chains reported below all come from one sample, sequenced in a study of blood T cell repertoires in COVID-19. TCRdb keeps only in-frame clones here, not all; method: immunoSEQ multiplex PCR. This table holds some 300,000 clones, 90% found once. Sample: PBMCs or T cells enriched from blood (not recorded which). The receptors were sampled from a woman in her 30s who had been exposed to COVID-19.

This chain connects TRBV19 to TRBJ1-3; TRBD1 might be the D (5 bases). This CDR3 has 16 residues. V lost 7 bases to trimming and J lost 0 bases, with 16 bases between them. CDR1 is LNHDA and CDR2 is SQIVND in the germline V gene (reference sequence). CDR3 DNA: TGTGCCAGTAACCCCCAAGGACACCTCTCTGGAAACACCATATATTTT. Translated, it gives CASNPQGHLSGNTIYF.

V gene TRBV5-6 combines with J gene TRBJ1-4; 7 bases are shared with TRBD1. This CDR3 region has 15 residues. Germline V gene sequence: CDR1 SGHDT, CDR2 YYEEEE. V dropped 0 bases and J dropped 11; count of bases not matched to a gene: 10. As DNA, the CDR3 is TGTGCCAGCAGCTTGGGACAGGGCTTAATGAGGAAACTGTTTTTT. Its translation is CASSLGQGLMRKLFF.

The CDR3 protein is CASSQDFSREQYF. The CDR3 coding sequence is TGCGCCAGCAGCCAAGATTTTTCCAGGGAGCAGTACTTC. V and J are TRBV4-1 and TRBJ2-7; no firm D call. Trimming stripped 0 bases from V and 7 bases from J, with 10 bases between. The length of the CDR3 is 13 residues. Germline loops: CDR1 MGHRA, CDR2 YSYEKL.

The rearrangement joins TRBV11-2 to TRBJ2-3, with 7 bases matching TRBD2. Germline values: CDR1 SGHAT, CDR2 FQNNGV. V lost 1 base and J lost 1; bases outside the gene matches: 2. The CDR3 spans 15 residues. CDR3 bases: TGTGCCAGCAGCTTAGTCCTAGCGGGCACAGATACGCAGTATTTT. It encodes CASSLVLAGTDTQYF.

The chain has TRBV29-1 and TRBJ2-2, with D possibly TRBD2 on 5 matching bases. Trimming stripped 2 bases from V and 3 bases from J, with 16 bases between. The V gene's germline CDR1 is SQVTM and CDR2 ANQGSEA. This CDR3 contains 16 residues. CDR3 protein: CSVEKFPRGYTGELFF. The CDR3 DNA reads as TGCAGCGTTGAAAAGTTCCCCCGAGGGTACACCGGGGAGCTGTTTTTT.

This chain uses TRBV10-2 with TRBJ1-2; 8 bases line up with TRBD1. Germline V gene lookup returns CDR1 WSHSY and CDR2 SAAADI. With 8 bases clipped from V and 3 bases from J, the junction kept 17 bases outside the gene matches. The CDR3 has 17 amino acids. CDR3 loop: CASFSRDRRPIYYGYTF. CDR3 DNA: TGCGCCAGCTTCTCCCGGGACAGGCGCCCCATTTACTATGGCTACACCTTC.

This chain joins TRBV5-1 and TRBJ1-4, with D perhaps TRBD1 (5 bases). In germline, CDR1 is SGHRS, CDR2 YFSETQ. This CDR3 is built from 19 residues. V dropped 4 bases and J dropped 0 bases, with 22 bases sitting between them. CDR3 sequence (DNA): TGCGCCAGCAGCCCGGGGGTACGGCGAGCCCGCACAACTAATGAAAAACTGTTTTTT. It codes for CASSPGVRRARTTNEKLFF.

This clone has just a few counts. This chain links TRBV5-1 with TRBJ2-3; D is possibly TRBD1 (6 bases). Germline CDR1 is SGHRS and CDR2 is YFSETQ. The V gene lost 3 bases and the J gene lost 1 base, with 12 bases spanning the gap. This CDR3 has 15 amino acids. The CDR3 DNA reads TGCGCCAGCAGCTCGCTCAGGGGCGGCACAGATACGCAGTATTTT. Amino acids: CASSSLRGGTDTQYF.

The V and J genes are TRBV7-3 and TRBJ1-2, with a tentative D call TRBD1 (5 bases). The CDR3 length is 15 residues. The ends were cut back, 5 bases at V and 5 bases at J, with 18 bases in the middle. Germline V gene lookup returns CDR1 SGHTA and CDR2 FQGTGA. The CDR3 coding sequence is TGTGCCAGCAGCCCCGGTGCAGGGTTGGGTTATGGCTACACCTTC. It is translated as CASSPGAGLGYGYTF.

The chain employs TRBV15 and TRBJ2-1; D perhaps matches TRBD2 (6 bases). This CDR3 has 14 amino acids. The germline gives CDR1 LNHNV, CDR2 YYDKDF (reference sequence). V was trimmed by 8 bases and J by 8 bases, leaving 19 bases between them. CDR3 in DNA: TGTGCCACCCGGACCGGGAGAGGGTCCCATGAGCAGTTCTTC. Protein: CATRTGRGSHEQFF.

The V call is TRBV27, the J call TRBJ1-2; D possibly corresponds to TRBD1 (6 bases). The V and J ends lost 5 bases and 6 bases respectively, with 13 bases between them. CDR3 size: 13 residues. CDR1 is MNHEY and CDR2 is SMNVEV in the germline V gene (reference sequence). The CDR3 region has the DNA TGTGCCAGCAGTCGGAACAGGGCGCATGGCTACACCTTC. Its translation is CASSRNRAHGYTF.

The V and J genes are TRBV7-9 and TRBJ1-2; no firm D call. Germline V gives CDR1 SEHNR, CDR2 FQNEAQ (reference sequence). The V gene lost 3 bases and the J gene lost 3 bases, with 8 bases spanning the gap. The CDR3 loop spans 13 amino acids. CDR3 region: CASSFPGYYGYTF. The CDR3 coding sequence is TGTGCCAGCAGCTTTCCAGGTTACTATGGCTACACCTTC.

The chain combines TRBV4-3 with TRBJ1-1; 7 positions match TRBD1. Trimming removed 0 bases from V and 2 bases from J; junction bases left unmatched: 6. The CDR3 has 16 amino acids. The germline V gene has CDR1 LGHNA and CDR2 YSLEER. The CDR3 region has the DNA TGCGCCAGCAGCCAAGATCGGGCAGGGGGAAACACTGAAGCTTTCTTT. Residues: CASSQDRAGGNTEAFF.

This sequence joins TRBV4-2 and TRBJ2-7; the D is unclear. Trimming cost V 0 bases and J 0 bases, with 6 bases left between them. CDR3 size: 14 residues. Germline values: CDR1 LGHNA, CDR2 YNFKEQ. The CDR3 loop is CASSQDAISYEQYF. The CDR3 DNA sequence: TGTGCCAGCAGCCAAGATGCGATCTCCTACGAGCAGTACTTC.

The chain employs TRBV9 and TRBJ1-1; D remains ambiguous. Between the trimmed V and J ends, which lost 0 bases and 7 bases, there was a span of 13 bases. The CDR3 totals 14 residues. The germline V gene has CDR1 SGDLS and CDR2 YYNGEE. Here the CDR3 reads CASSVGVEVGEAFF. The CDR3 DNA follows: TGTGCCAGCAGCGTAGGGGTAGAGGTGGGTGAAGCTTTCTTT. Combining the CDR3 with reference TRBV9 and TRBJ1-1 gives the whole variable domain DSGVTQTPKHLITATGQRVTLRCSPRSGDLSVYWYQQSLDQGLQFLIQYYNGEERAKGNILERFSAQQFPDLHSELNLSSLELGDSALYFCASSVGVEVGEAFFGQGTRLTVV.

The rearrangement joins TRBV4-3 to TRBJ2-3; 8 nucleotides line up with TRBD1. Germline V lookup: CDR1 LGHNA, CDR2 YSLEER. Losses at the gene ends were 0 bases for V and 8 bases for J; bases not matched to a gene: 10. The CDR3 covers 16 residues. The CDR3 spells CASSQDLRTGPVTQYF. Written as DNA, the CDR3 is TGCGCCAGCAGCCAAGATCTTCGGACAGGGCCGGTTACGCAGTATTTT.

V and J are TRBV18 and TRBJ2-7; 9 nucleotides agree with TRBD1. Germline loops: CDR1 KGHSH, CDR2 LQKENI. The CDR3 is made up of 14 amino acids. V was pared by 5 bases and J by 4 bases, with 6 bases of the junction left unmatched. CDR3 amino acids: CASSSQGAGYEQYF. The DNA of the CDR3 is TGTGCCAGCTCATCACAGGGGGCAGGGTACGAGCAGTACTTC. Full variable domain (remainder filled in from reference TRBV18 and TRBJ2-7): NAGVMQNPRHLVRRRGQEARLRCSPMKGHSHVYWYRQLPEEGLKFMVYLQKENIIDESGMPKERFSAEFPKEGPSILRIQQVVRGDSAAYFCASSSQGAGYEQYFGPGTRLTVT.

The chain joins TRBV5-1 to TRBJ1-1; weak D call: TRBD1 (5 bases). CDR1 SGHRS and CDR2 YFSETQ come from the germline V gene. V lost 4 bases and J 6 bases, leaving 22 bases between the germline ends. The CDR3 consists of 16 residues. The CDR3 region is CASSRAPGNTLPEAFF. The CDR3 DNA sequence: TGCGCCAGCAGCCGAGCACCAGGGAATACCCTCCCTGAAGCTTTCTTT.

The J gene is TRBJ1-1, the V gene TRBV29-1; D may be TRBD1 (5 bases). Germline values: CDR1 SQVTM, CDR2 ANQGSEA. V lost 4 bases and J 1 base, leaving 7 bases between the germline ends. There are 12 residues in the CDR3. The CDR3 sequence is CSVVQGNTEAFF. The DNA for the CDR3 is TGCAGCGTTGTTCAGGGGAACACTGAAGCTTTCTTT. The variable domain in full, with the rest retrieved from reference TRBV29-1 and TRBJ1-1, is SAVISQKPSRDICQRGTSLTIQCQVDSQVTMMFWYRQQPGQSLTLIATANQGSEATYESGFVIDKFPISRPNLTFSTLTVSNMSPEDSSIYLCSVVQGNTEAFFGQGTRLTVV.

This chain joins TRBV12-5 and TRBJ2-1, with D maybe TRBD1 (5 bases). Trimming cost V 6 bases and J 9 bases, with 21 bases left between them. The V gene's germline CDR1 is LGHNT and CDR2 FRNRAP. The CDR3 length is 15 residues. As DNA, the CDR3 is TGTGCTAGTGGCCTTTGGGGCATACTTCAGAGTGAGCAGTTCTTC. This translates into CASGLWGILQSEQFF.

The gene calls are TRBV6-4 and TRBJ2-6; D might be TRBD1 (5 bases). The CDR3 covers 16 residues. The V and J ends lost 3 bases and 4 bases respectively, with 13 bases between them. Germline V gene sequence: CDR1 MRHNA, CDR2 SNTAGT. CDR3 region: CASSEVMGPGANVLTF. The CDR3 DNA is TGTGCCAGCAGTGAAGTGATGGGGCCCGGGGCCAACGTCCTGACTTTC.

The rearrangement uses TRBV30 and TRBJ1-2; no definite D call. Deletions cut 1 base from V and 4 bases from J, with 13 bases between. The CDR3 loop spans 14 amino acids. Germline lookup yields CDR1 GTSNPN and CDR2 SVGIG (reference sequence). This chain's CDR3 is CAWSALLGGYGYTF. In DNA form, the CDR3 reads TGTGCCTGGAGTGCCCTACTTGGCGGCTATGGCTACACCTTC.

This chain joins TRBV7-3 and TRBJ2-2, with 10 bases that match TRBD2. Germline trimming cut 5 bases from V and 4 bases from J; bases unmatched to any gene: 7. Germline V gene sequence: CDR1 SGHTA, CDR2 FQGTGA. This CDR3 has 16 residues. DNA of the CDR3: TGTGCCAGCAGCCCCGTAGCGGGGGGACGCACCGGGGAGCTGTTTTTT. Amino acid sequence: CASSPVAGGRTGELFF.

The rearrangement links TRBV30 to TRBJ2-5, with 10 nucleotides matching TRBD2. The CDR3 consists of 18 residues. V shed 0 bases and J 6 bases; nucleotides not matched to a gene: 16. The germline CDR1 and CDR2 sequences are GTSNPN and SVGIG (reference sequence). The CDR3 region is CAWSVHWFGASGGQTQYF. CDR3 nucleotides: TGTGCCTGGAGTGTACATTGGTTCGGGGCTAGCGGGGGACAGACCCAGTACTTC.

The CDR3 sequence: CASSQSRTDGYTF. CDR3 coding DNA: TGCGCCAGCAGCCAGAGTCGGACAGACGGCTACACCTTC. The chain links TRBV4-3 to TRBJ1-2; possibly TRBD1 for D (6 bases). CDR1 is LGHNA and CDR2 is YSLEER in the germline V gene. V was cut by 3 bases and J by 8 bases, with 13 bases left in between. CDR3 length: 13 residues.

This chain links TRBV18 with TRBJ1-2, with 9 bases aligning to TRBD1. Trimming removed 2 bases from V and 7 bases from J; junction bases left unmatched: 23. In germline, CDR1 is KGHSH, CDR2 LQKENI. The CDR3 runs to 20 residues. The CDR3 reads CASSPITNRFIRQGVGGYTF. Here the CDR3 DNA reads TGTGCCAGCTCACCAATCACCAATCGGTTCATTAGACAGGGGGTTGGTGGCTACACCTTC.

Here the CDR3 reads CASSGGTGRYGYTF. The CDR3 DNA reads TGTGCCAGCAGTGGGGGGACAGGGCGGTATGGCTACACCTTC. The rearrangement uses TRBV2 and TRBJ1-2, with 9 bases that match TRBD1. Germline trimming cut 4 bases from V and 5 bases from J; bases unmatched to any gene: 5. The CDR3 length is 14 residues. The germline V gene has CDR1 SNHLY and CDR2 FYNNEI.

This chain uses TRBV5-1 with TRBJ1-4, with D possibly being TRBD1 (6 bases). V was cut by 1 base and J by 4 bases, with 20 bases left in between. The CDR3 covers 18 residues. From germline, CDR1 is SGHRS and CDR2 YFSETQ. CDR3 sequence (DNA): TGCGCCAGCAGCTTGACGCCGGGACATGGAGTCGGTAATGAAAAACTGTTTTTT. Translation gives CASSLTPGHGVGNEKLFF.

This clone was detected only once. This chain joins TRBV7-9 and TRBJ1-5; no clear D. Germline CDR1 reads SEHNR; CDR2 reads FQNEAQ (reference sequence). The CDR3 extends over 13 amino acids. V lost 5 bases and J 4 bases, leaving 9 bases between the germline ends. This chain's CDR3 is CASSPRRNQPQHF. In DNA, the CDR3 is TGTGCCAGCAGCCCCCGTCGGAATCAGCCCCAGCATTTT.